These T cell receptor beta chains were read from a single sample in a study of T-cell reconstitution after alpha-beta-depleted transplantation in children. TCRdb itself ran the PCR reads through MiXCR, one entry per CDR3 protein. The sample shows just under 250,000 distinct CDR3 sequences, roughly 23% of them seen only once. The input for sequencing was PBMCs, taken before TCRalphabeta/CD19-depleted stem cell transplant. Receptors originate from a girl aged 2 to 9 with Fanconi anemia, due to receive a stem cell transplant. The CDR3 runs from the conserved cysteine through the conserved F or W. The order of the fields is clone size, V gene, D gene, J gene, CDR3 protein, CDR3 DNA. D genes are given only for firm matches. Only part of the rows carry a size: once, few, many, or a class if the clone is expanded.

-	TRBV20-1	TRBD2	TRBJ2-5	CSASRLAGKETQYF	TGCAGTGCTAGTCGACTAGCGGGAAAAGAGACCCAGTACTTC
many	TRBV29-1	TRBD1	TRBJ1-2	CSVATGVDFYGYTF	TGCAGCGTCGCGACAGGGGTTGACTTTTATGGCTACACCTTC
many	TRBV5-6	TRBD2	TRBJ2-3	CASSDGTSLTDTQYF	TGTGCCAGCAGCGACGGGACTAGCCTCACAGATACGCAGTATTTT
few	TRBV29-1	TRBD1	TRBJ1-1	CSVAGTGVSEAFF	TGCAGCGTTGCCGGGACAGGGGTTTCTGAAGCTTTCTTT
many	TRBV20-1	TRBD1	TRBJ2-3	CSAPGQESTDTQYF	TGCAGTGCGCCGGGACAGGAGAGCACAGATACGCAGTATTTT
-	TRBV20-1	-	TRBJ2-1	CSATLGQLYNEQFF	TGCAGTGCTACCCTCGGACAGCTTTACAATGAGCAGTTCTTC
-	TRBV7-2	-	TRBJ2-7	CASSLIGPLGEQYF	TGTGCCAGCAGCTTAATAGGGCCCTTGGGAGAGCAGTACTTC
many	TRBV20-1	TRBD2	TRBJ2-3	CSASMNSGRGTDTQYF	TGCAGTGCTAGCATGAATAGCGGGAGAGGGACAGATACGCAGTATTTT
many	TRBV3-1	TRBD1	TRBJ2-7	CASSQHRGGISYEQYF	TGTGCCAGCAGCCAACACAGGGGTGGGATCTCCTACGAGCAGTACTTC
few	TRBV21-1	-	TRBJ1-2	CASSKGGVYGYTF	TGTGCCAGCAGCAAAGGAGGAGTCTATGGCTACACCTTC
-	TRBV10-3	TRBD2	TRBJ2-7	CAARGTPGSYEQYF	TGTGCCGCGCGGGGGACGCCCGGGTCCTACGAGCAGTACTTC
-	TRBV3-1	-	TRBJ2-7	CASSQFDRIRVGLYEQYF	TGTGCCAGCAGCCAATTTGACAGGATCAGGGTCGGGCTCTACGAGCAGTACTTC
-	TRBV6-1	TRBD2	TRBJ2-2	CASSELGGSTGVGELFF	TGTGCCAGCAGTGAACTCGGCGGGAGCACCGGGGTCGGGGAGCTGTTTTTT
few	TRBV4-2	TRBD2	TRBJ2-7	CASSQEVRGVIYEQYF	TGTGCCAGCAGCCAAGAAGTGCGGGGGGTTATATACGAGCAGTACTTC
few	TRBV20-1	TRBD1	TRBJ2-5	CSAGQGPEETQYF	TGCAGTGCTGGACAGGGCCCCGAAGAGACCCAGTACTTC
-	TRBV29-1	TRBD2	TRBJ2-3	CSVEDSGRDPDTQYF	TGCAGCGTTGAAGATTCCGGGAGGGATCCAGATACGCAGTATTTT
many	TRBV12-3/TRBV12-4	-	TRBJ2-5	CASSPGRGQETQYF	TGTGCCAGCAGCCCGGGCAGGGGCCAAGAGACCCAGTACTTC
few	TRBV5-1	-	TRBJ2-1	CASSLKQGGNNEQFF	TGCGCCAGCAGTCTAAAACAAGGAGGGAACAATGAGCAGTTCTTC
-	TRBV29-1	-	TRBJ1-2	CSVDRGGSADGYTF	TGCAGCGTTGACCGAGGGGGGTCAGCCGATGGCTACACCTTC
-	TRBV13	-	TRBJ2-7	CASSLEGAGLPSYEQYF	TGTGCCAGCAGCTTAGAAGGTGCGGGGCTCCCTTCCTACGAGCAGTACTTC
many	TRBV5-6	TRBD1	TRBJ2-7	CASSFPTGAEQYF	TGTGCCAGCAGCTTCCCGACAGGGGCCGAGCAGTACTTC
-	TRBV5-6	TRBD1	TRBJ1-1	CASSLADSRGLMEAFF	TGTGCCAGCAGCTTGGCCGATTCGAGGGGGCTAATGGAAGCTTTCTTT
many	TRBV5-1	-	TRBJ2-1	CASREAREYNEQFF	TGCGCCAGCAGGGAAGCGCGAGAGTACAATGAGCAGTTCTTC
-	TRBV9	-	TRBJ2-7	CASSVSLASSFYEQYF	TGTGCCAGCAGCGTATCACTTGCTTCTAGTTTCTACGAGCAGTACTTC
-	TRBV29-1	-	TRBJ2-1	CSVEGEQGSYNEQFF	TGCAGCGTTGAAGGCGAACAGGGATCCTACAATGAGCAGTTCTTC
-	TRBV13	-	TRBJ2-5	CASRTWGYQETQYF	TGTGCCAGCAGGACATGGGGCTACCAAGAGACCCAGTACTTC
many	TRBV29-1	-	TRBJ2-2	CSVSDRNTGELFF	TGCAGCGTTAGCGACCGGAACACCGGGGAGCTGTTTTTT
many	TRBV29-1	TRBD1	TRBJ1-1	CSVQGGMNTEAFF	TGCAGCGTTCAGGGGGGCATGAACACTGAAGCTTTCTTT
many	TRBV20-1	-	TRBJ2-1	CSARRASIYNEQFF	TGCAGTGCTAGACGGGCTTCAATTTACAATGAGCAGTTCTTC